These 23 T cell receptor beta chains originate from one sample sequenced in a study of CXCR3-negative and CXCR3-positive naive CD8 T cells. cDNA libraries for TRB were generated by 5' RACE incorporating UMI labels. One entry per CDR3 protein, without DNA, is what TCRdb gives after re-calling the 5' RACE reads. The sample holds 100,000 to 150,000 distinct CDR3 sequences. The sequenced sample was naive CXCR3- CD8+ T cells from blood. Indicated subset: CD45RO-CCR7+CD27+CD95- naive CD8+ T cells lacking CXCR3 (TNR3-). The receptors stem from a human donor in good health. Some clones in this sample may be carry-over from other donors' samples.

This chain's CDR3 is CASSLAGTVNEQFF. The genes are TRBV7-2 and TRBJ2-1. Germline values: CDR1 SGHTA, CDR2 FQGNSA. This CDR3 region has 14 residues. Variable domain in full (rest from reference TRBV7-2 and TRBJ2-1): GAGVSQSPSNKVTEKGKDVELRCDPISGHTALYWYRQSLGQGLEFLIYFQGNSAPDKSGLPSDRFSAERTGGSVSTLTIQRTQQEDSAVYLCASSLAGTVNEQFFGPGTRLTVL.

The rearrangement links TRBV6-6 to TRBJ2-7; TCRdb designates TRBD1, a call that cannot be tested without DNA. The CDR3 length is 14 residues. Germline CDR1 and CDR2: MNHNY and SVGAGI (reference sequence). The CDR3 protein is CASRLRTADYEQYF.

The chain has TRBV7-9 and TRBJ2-1; as DNA is missing, the TRBD1 call by TCRdb cannot be tested. Germline V CDR1 and CDR2: SEHNR, FQNEAQ (reference sequence). The CDR3 loop spans 16 amino acids. Here the CDR3 reads CASSLAQGLSYNEQFF.

V is TRBV28 and J is TRBJ1-4; TCRdb outputs TRBD1, but without DNA this stays unchecked. CDR1 and CDR2 from the germline V gene are MDHEN and SYDVKM. The CDR3 has 15 residues. The CDR3: CASSLTWTGIQKLFF.

The chain is built from TRBV9 and TRBJ2-5; TCRdb's D call, TRBD2, is unchecked because there is no DNA. The germline CDR1 and CDR2 sequences are SGDLS and YYNGEE. The CDR3 length is 14 residues. The CDR3 reads CASSSGGPQETQYF.

The V gene is TRBV5-4, the J gene TRBJ2-7; TCRdb reports TRBD1, a call that lacks DNA to check it against. CDR3 length: 14 amino acids. Germline CDR1 SGHNT, CDR2 YYREEE (reference sequence). CDR3 residues: CATSIGGLSYEQYF.

This rearrangement joins TRBV5-4 to TRBJ2-1; the TCRdb D gene call, TRBD2, has no DNA to confirm it. The germline V gene encodes CDR1 SGHNT and CDR2 YYREEE (reference sequence). The CDR3 is 15 residues long. This CDR3 is CASSPTSGGPNEQFF.

The J gene is TRBJ2-1, the V gene TRBV7-8. The CDR3 extends over 16 amino acids. Germline V lookup: CDR1 SGHVS, CDR2 FQNEAQ. The CDR3 sequence is CASSLAQAGIYNEQFF. Complete variable domain (other parts from reference TRBV7-8 and TRBJ2-1): GAGVSQSPRYKVAKRGQDVALRCDPISGHVSLFWYQQALGQGPEFLTYFQNEAQLDKSGLPSDRFFAERPEGSVSTLKIQRTQQEDSAVYLCASSLAQAGIYNEQFFGPGTRLTVL.

The rearrangement joins TRBV29-1 to TRBJ2-2; TCRdb outputs TRBD1, but without DNA this stays unchecked. CDR1 and CDR2 from the germline V gene are SQVTM and ANQGSEA. CDR3 size: 15 residues. CDR3: CSVEWGARNTGELFF.

V gene TRBV28 combines with J gene TRBJ1-1; absent DNA, TCRdb's TRBD1 call cannot be checked. The length of the CDR3 is 15 residues. Germline V gene lookup returns CDR1 MDHEN and CDR2 SYDVKM. The CDR3 loop is CATHLGSGHVTEAFF.

The V call is TRBV5-1, the J call TRBJ2-5. Germline lookup yields CDR1 SGHRS and CDR2 YFSETQ. The CDR3 extends over 13 amino acids. The CDR3 sequence: CASSYTVQETQYF.

V gene TRBV4-3 combines with J gene TRBJ2-1; TCRdb reports TRBD1, a call that lacks DNA to check it against. Germline CDR1 LGHNA, CDR2 YSLEER. The CDR3 totals 15 residues. CDR3 protein: CASSREGASYNEQFF.

The chain has TRBV29-1 and TRBJ1-6; TCRdb's D gene call, TRBD1, goes unchecked for lack of DNA. Germline V gene data show CDR1 as SQVTM and CDR2 as ANQGSEA. There are 14 residues in the CDR3. The chain's CDR3 is CSVEEAGGGSPLHF.

The genes are TRBV28 and TRBJ2-1; TCRdb's assignment of TRBD2 cannot be checked, as there is no DNA. The CDR3 has 14 residues. CDR1 and CDR2 (germline): MDHEN, SYDVKM. CDR3 sequence reads: CASRFSGTYNEQFF.

The chain links TRBV11-3 to TRBJ2-4; TCRdb calls TRBD1, which cannot be checked without DNA. Per the germline V gene, CDR1 is SGHNT and CDR2 is YENEEA. The CDR3 totals 19 residues. CDR3 residues: CASSCTPGQDPLTKNIQYF. The whole variable domain, remainder taken from reference TRBV11-3 and TRBJ2-4, is EAGVVQSPRYKIIEKKQPVAFWCNPISGHNTLYWYLQNLGQGPELLIRYENEEAVDDSQLPKDRFSAERLKGVDSTLKIQPAELGDSAVYLCASSCTPGQDPLTKNIQYFGAGTRLSVL.

The chain uses TRBV7-9 and TRBJ2-3. From germline, CDR1 is SEHNR and CDR2 FQNEAQ (reference sequence). The CDR3 runs to 13 residues. CDR3 sequence reads: CASSTTQWDTQYF.

The rearrangement uses TRBV20-1 and TRBJ2-7. Germline V gene sequence: CDR1 DFQATT, CDR2 SNEGSKA (reference sequence). This CDR3 has 13 residues. CDR3 loop: CSAEQTSSYEQYF.

V usage is TRBV23-1 and J usage is TRBJ1-5; the TCRdb D gene call, TRBD1, has no DNA to confirm it. TRBV23-1 is an open reading frame, and its role is uncertain. The CDR3 totals 15 residues. The CDR3 here is CASNRRDSPNQPQHF.

J is TRBJ2-2 and V is TRBV29-1; TCRdb proposes TRBD1, but this gene call is untestable without DNA. CDR1 is SQVTM, CDR2 ANQGSEA, per germline. CDR3 length: 15 residues. The CDR3 loop reads CSVELGQANTGELFF.

The V gene is TRBV29-1, the J gene TRBJ2-7; without DNA, the TCRdb call of TRBD1 cannot be checked. The germline gives CDR1 SQVTM, CDR2 ANQGSEA. The CDR3 is made up of 14 amino acids. This CDR3 is CSVVGGQGAAEQYF.

The rearrangement uses TRBV5-5 and TRBJ2-3. In germline, CDR1 is SGHKS, CDR2 YYEKEE (reference sequence). CDR3 length: 15 residues. CDR3 amino acids: CASSRDSPSTDTQYF. The full variable domain, with the rest looked up from reference TRBV5-5 and TRBJ2-3, is DAGVTQSPTHLIKTRGQQVTLRCSPISGHKSVSWYQQVLGQGPQFIFQYYEKEERGRGNFPDRFSARQFPNYSSELNVNALLLGDSALYLCASSRDSPSTDTQYFGPGTRLTVL.

V usage is TRBV20-1 and J usage is TRBJ1-1; without DNA, the TCRdb call of TRBD1 cannot be checked. The CDR3 covers 13 residues. Germline V lookup: CDR1 DFQATT, CDR2 SNEGSKA (reference sequence). CDR3 loop: CSAGSVRGTEAFF.

CDR3 sequence: CASSTEGSGTAYYPMGTDTQYF. The J gene is TRBJ2-3, the V gene TRBV21-1; no DNA is available, so the TRBD1 call from TCRdb remains unchecked. TRBV21-1 constitutes a pseudogene. The CDR3 runs 22 residues.